One sample yielded the 5 T cell receptor beta chains listed below, sequenced in a study of shared clonotypes between healthy human individuals. Only in-frame clones appear in the TCRdb table, and some are missing; sequencing was by immunoSEQ multiplex PCR. The sample records approximately 1.1 million clones, 75% to 85% being singletons. The sample was memory CD4+ T cells from PBMCs. Subset of the sample: CD45RA-negative fraction. All receptors come from a man between 18 and 35 years old in good health. Some clones in this sample may be carry-over from other donors' samples.

The chain combines TRBV27 with TRBJ2-5; D may be TRBD1 (6 bases). Germline V CDR1 and CDR2: MNHEY, SMNVEV (reference sequence). The CDR3 has 15 residues. Trimming took 8 bases from V and 4 from J, leaving 20 bases between them. CDR3 sequence reads: CASPELFRGAETQYF. CDR3 nucleotide sequence: TGTGCCAGCCCAGAGCTTTTCAGGGGCGCAGAGACCCAGTACTTC.

The chain links TRBV7-3 to TRBJ1-1; D is uncertain. Trimming pared 1 base from V and 5 bases from J, leaving 5 bases between. The length of the CDR3 is 12 residues. CDR1 SGHTA and CDR2 FQGTGA come from the germline V gene. The CDR3 here is CASSLRSTEAFF. CDR3 bases: TGTGCCAGCAGCTTAAGGTCAACTGAAGCTTTCTTT.

This clone was seen a handful of times. The chain carries TRBV18 and TRBJ2-7; D uncertain. Germline CDR1 reads KGHSH; CDR2 reads LQKENI. The CDR3 is made up of 11 amino acids. Trimming took off 4 bases at V and 3 bases at J, with 4 bases between the two ends. The CDR3 coding sequence is TGTGCCAGCTCACAAAACTACGAGCAGTACTTC. Translation: CASSQNYEQYF.

This rearrangement joins TRBV4-2 to TRBJ2-1, with D maybe TRBD2 (6 bases). The ends were cut back, 0 bases at V and 11 bases at J, with 11 bases in the middle. CDR1 and CDR2 from the germline V gene are LGHNA and YNFKEQ. The CDR3 runs to 13 residues. CDR3 sequence: CASSQDSRGKQFF. Here the CDR3 DNA reads TGTGCCAGCAGCCAAGATAGTCGGGGGAAGCAGTTCTTC.

The chain carries TRBV5-4 and TRBJ1-2; TRBD1 matches 9 bases. The CDR3 covers 13 residues. Losses at the gene ends were 6 bases for V and 5 bases for J; bases not matched to a gene: 5. Germline values: CDR1 SGHNT, CDR2 YYREEE (reference sequence). The CDR3 protein is CASTVGQGYGYTF. The CDR3 DNA reads as TGTGCCAGCACCGTGGGACAGGGATATGGCTACACCTTC.